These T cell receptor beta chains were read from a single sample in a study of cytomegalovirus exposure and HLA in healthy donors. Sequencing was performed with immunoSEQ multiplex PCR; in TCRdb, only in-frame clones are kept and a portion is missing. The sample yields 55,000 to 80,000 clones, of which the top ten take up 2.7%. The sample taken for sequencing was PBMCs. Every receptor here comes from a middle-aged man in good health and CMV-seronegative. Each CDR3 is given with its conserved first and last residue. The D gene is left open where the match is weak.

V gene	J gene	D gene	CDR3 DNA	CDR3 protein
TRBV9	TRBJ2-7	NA	TGTGCCAGCAGCGTAGGCGGCAGTTTGGCGACCTACGAGCAGTACTTC	CASSVGGSLATYEQYF
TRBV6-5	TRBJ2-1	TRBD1	TGTGCCAGCACTCGAACACAGGGGAATGAGCAGTTCTTC	CASTRTQGNEQFF
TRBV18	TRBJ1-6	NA	TGTGCCAGCTCACCAATAGGGGATAATTCACCCCTCCACTTT	CASSPIGDNSPLHF
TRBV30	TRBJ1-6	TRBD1	TGTGCCTTCGGACAGGGAGTTTCACCCCTCCACTTT	CAFGQGVSPLHF
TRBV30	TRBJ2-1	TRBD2	TGTGCCTGGGACCTCCGGGGGGGGCCCTACAATGAGCAGTTCTTC	CAWDLRGGPYNEQFF
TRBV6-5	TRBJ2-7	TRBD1	TGTGCCAGCAGTGAACAGGGGATCTCCTACGAGCAGTACTTC	CASSEQGISYEQYF
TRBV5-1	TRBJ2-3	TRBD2	TGCGCCAGCAGCTCCCTAGCGGGGGGCGGGACAGATACGCAGTATTTT	CASSSLAGGGTDTQYF
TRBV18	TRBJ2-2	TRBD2	TGTGCCAGCTCACCCGTACTAGCGGGGAGTCCCGGGGAGCTGTTTTTT	CASSPVLAGSPGELFF
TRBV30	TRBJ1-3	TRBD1	TGTGCCTGGACCGGGACAGGGCCTTCTGAGAGGGACACCATATATTTT	CAWTGTGPSERDTIYF
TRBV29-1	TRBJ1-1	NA	TGCAGCGTCCAGGGGATAGGGATTGCTGGCACTGAAGCTTTCTTT	CSVQGIGIAGTEAFF
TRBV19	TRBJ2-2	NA	TGTGCCAGTAGTATTTATTTCAGGGACACCGGGGAGCTGTTTTTT	CASSIYFRDTGELFF
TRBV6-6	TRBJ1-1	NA	TGTGCCAGCAGTCCCATGGGACAAACGGCGAACACTGAAGCTTTCTTT	CASSPMGQTANTEAFF
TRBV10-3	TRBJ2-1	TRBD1	TGTGCCATCAGTCGCGGCCCCGGGACAGGGGGCGGTAATGAGCAGTTCTTC	CAISRGPGTGGGNEQFF
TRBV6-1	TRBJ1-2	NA	TGTGCCAGCAGTCGGGACACCAATAACTATGGCTACACCTTC	CASSRDTNNYGYTF
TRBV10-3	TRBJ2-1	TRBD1	TGTGCCATCAGCCGGAGGGAGGATTCCGGGACAGGGGACAATGAGCAGTTCTTC	CAISRREDSGTGDNEQFF
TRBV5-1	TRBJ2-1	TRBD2	TGCGCCAGCAGCCCCGGGGGGGTGTCCTACAATGAGCAGTTCTTC	CASSPGGVSYNEQFF
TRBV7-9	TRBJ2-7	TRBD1	TGTGCCAGCAGCCCGGGACAGGGGTCACTTGTCAAGCAGTACTTC	CASSPGQGSLVKQYF
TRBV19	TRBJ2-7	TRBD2	TGTGCCAGTAGTGTTCTAGCGGGAGGCCTACGTGAGCAGTACTTC	CASSVLAGGLREQYF
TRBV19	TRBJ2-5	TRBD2	TGTGCCAGTAGTATGGCCCTAGCGGGGAGGGGAGAGACCCAGTACTTC	CASSMALAGRGETQYF
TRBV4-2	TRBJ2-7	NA	TGTGCCAGCAGCCAAGGAAGTCCGGGTACCTACGAGCAGTACTTC	CASSQGSPGTYEQYF
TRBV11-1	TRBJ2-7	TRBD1	TGTGCCAGCAGCTCGGACAGGGGGAGGGAGCAGTACTTC	CASSSDRGREQYF
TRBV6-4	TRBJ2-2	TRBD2	TGTGCCAGCAGTGTAACGGGGGGGAACACCGGGGAGCTGTTTTTT	CASSVTGGNTGELFF
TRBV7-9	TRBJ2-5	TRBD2	TGTGCCAGCAGCCCCTCCCTCGGGGGGGAGACCCAGTACTTC	CASSPSLGGETQYF
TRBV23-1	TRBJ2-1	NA	TGCGCCAGCAGTCACCCCGGGAGTAACAATGAGCAGTTCTTC	CASSHPGSNNEQFF
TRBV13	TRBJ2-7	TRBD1	TGTGCCAGCAGCTTACGGACAGGGGCCCCCTACGAGCAGTACTTC	CASSLRTGAPYEQYF
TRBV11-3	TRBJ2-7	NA	TGTGCCAGCAGCTTAGACCCTCGGGGCGAGCAGTACTTC	CASSLDPRGEQYF
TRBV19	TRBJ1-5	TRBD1	TGTGCCAGTAGTATCCGGACCCGACAGGGGTATCAGCCCCAGCATTTT	CASSIRTRQGYQPQHF
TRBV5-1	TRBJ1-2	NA	TGCGCCAGCAGCTTGGTCCCAGGGGAGCGGTGGGGCTACACCTTC	CASSLVPGERWGYTF
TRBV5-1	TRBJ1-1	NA	TGCGCCAGCAGCTTGGGGGGCGGTAATGAACGGAACACTGAAGCTTTCTTT	CASSLGGGNERNTEAFF
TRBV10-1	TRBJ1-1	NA	TGCGCCAGCAGTGGAACTACACCCACAGGGACCACTGAAGCTTTCTTT	CASSGTTPTGTTEAFF
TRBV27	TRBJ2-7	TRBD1	TGTGCCAGCAGTTTAGGGACAGGTTCCTACGAGCAGTACTTC	CASSLGTGSYEQYF
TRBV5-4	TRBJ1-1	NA	TGTGCCAGCAGCTTGGATTTAGGGAGGACTGAAGCTTTCTTT	CASSLDLGRTEAFF
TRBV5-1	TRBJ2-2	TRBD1	TGCGCCAGCAGCCGGGACAGGGGGGACACCGGGGAGCTGTTTTTT	CASSRDRGDTGELFF
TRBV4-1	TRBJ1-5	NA	TGCGCCAGCAGCCAAGGGGCGGGATCAGGGCCCCAGCATTTT	CASSQGAGSGPQHF
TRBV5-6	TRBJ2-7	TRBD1	TGTGCCAGCAGCCAGACAGGGTACTACGAGCAGTACTTC	CASSQTGYYEQYF
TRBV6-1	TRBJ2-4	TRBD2	TGTGCCAGCACCCCGGGGGGGCAGGGCCAAAACATTCAGTACTTC	CASTPGGQGQNIQYF
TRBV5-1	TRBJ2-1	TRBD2	TGCGCCAGCAGCTTGGACACGACGGGGGGTTTGGATGAGCAGTTCTTC	CASSLDTTGGLDEQFF
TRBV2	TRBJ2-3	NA	TGTGCCAGCATTACTTCCACGAAAATTAATACGCAGTATTTT	CASITSTKINTQYF
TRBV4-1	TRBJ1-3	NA	TGCGCCAGCAGCCAAGTCTCCGCGGTTACTGGAAACACCATATATTTT	CASSQVSAVTGNTIYF
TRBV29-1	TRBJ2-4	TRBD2	TGCAGCGTTGAGGGAGGGGACTACGGCAAAAACATTCAGTACTTC	CSVEGGDYGKNIQYF
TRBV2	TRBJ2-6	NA	TGTGCCAGCAGTGACAGAGGCTCTGGGGCCAACGTCCTGACTTTC	CASSDRGSGANVLTF
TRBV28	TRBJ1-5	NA	TGTGCCAGCAGTAGAACCCAGGGGAGAAGAGAAGGCAATCAGCCCCAGCATTTT	CASSRTQGRREGNQPQHF
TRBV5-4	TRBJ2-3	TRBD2	TGTGCCAGCAGCTTGGATCCTAGCGGGGTTCCAGATACGCAGTATTTT	CASSLDPSGVPDTQYF
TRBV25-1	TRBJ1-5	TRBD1	TGTGCCAGCAGTGACCGGGACGGGACAGGCAATCAGCCCCAGCATTTT	CASSDRDGTGNQPQHF
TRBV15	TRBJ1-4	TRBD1	TGTGCCACCAGCAGGGACAGGGGCGATGAAAAACTGTTTTTT	CATSRDRGDEKLFF
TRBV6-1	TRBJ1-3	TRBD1	TGTGCCAGCAGTGAAGCGCGGACAGGAGGAAACACCATATATTTT	CASSEARTGGNTIYF
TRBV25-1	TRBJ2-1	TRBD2	TGTGCCAGCAGTGATGGGACTAGCGGGGGGGGGACCTACAATGAGCAGTTCTTC	CASSDGTSGGGTYNEQFF
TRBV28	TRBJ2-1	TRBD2	TGTGCCAGCAGTTCCCCTTCGGGAGGGCCCTACAATGAGCAGTTCTTC	CASSSPSGGPYNEQFF
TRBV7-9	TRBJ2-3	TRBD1	TGTGCCAGCAGCAACAGGGGGGATACGCAGTATTTT	CASSNRGDTQYF
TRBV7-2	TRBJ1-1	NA	TGTGCCAGCAGCCATACGGGGGGAGGGACTGAAGCTTTCTTT	CASSHTGGGTEAFF
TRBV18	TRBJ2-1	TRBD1	TGTGCCAGCTCACCACAAAGGACAGGTTCCCCAGACAATGAGCAGTTCTTC	CASSPQRTGSPDNEQFF
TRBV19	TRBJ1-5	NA	TGTGCCAGTAGTATGAAACAGGGAGATCAGCCCCAGCATTTT	CASSMKQGDQPQHF
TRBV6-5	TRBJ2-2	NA	TGTGCCAGTGGGATCGGGGGGCCGGACACCGGGGAGCTGTTTTTT	CASGIGGPDTGELFF